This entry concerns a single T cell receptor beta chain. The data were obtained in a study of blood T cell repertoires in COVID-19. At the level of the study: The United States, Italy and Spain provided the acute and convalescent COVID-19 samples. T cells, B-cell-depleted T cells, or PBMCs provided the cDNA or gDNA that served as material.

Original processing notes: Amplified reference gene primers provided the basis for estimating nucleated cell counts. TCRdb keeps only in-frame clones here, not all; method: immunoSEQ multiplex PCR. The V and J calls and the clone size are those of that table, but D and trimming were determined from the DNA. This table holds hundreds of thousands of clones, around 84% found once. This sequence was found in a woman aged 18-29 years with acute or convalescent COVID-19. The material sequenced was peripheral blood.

CDR3 coding DNA: TGTGCCAGTAGTATAATAGGGCGGGCAACTAATGAAAAACTGTTTTTT. Encoded protein: CASSIIGRATNEKLFF. J is TRBJ1-4 and V is TRBV19; D unresolved. V was trimmed by 2 bases and J by 0 bases, leaving 10 bases between them. The CDR3 length is 16 residues. CDR1 is LNHDA and CDR2 is SQIVND in the germline V gene (reference sequence).